The 9 T cell receptor beta chains given below trace back to one sample, sequenced in a study of blood T cells in healthy people across ages. PCR was performed a second time for about 7 to 12 cycles using a sample-barcoded 5' primer and a J-beta primer mix. TCRdb itself ran the 5' RACE reads through MiXCR, one entry per CDR3 protein. The table lists fewer than 2,000,000 distinct CDR3 sequences, approximately 39% of them singletons. Material for sequencing was blood. Receptors originate from a human donor in good health.

This clonotype came up a few times. The V and J genes are TRBV12-3 or TRBV12-4 and TRBJ1-4, with D possibly TRBD1 on 5 matching bases. CDR3 length: 15 amino acids. The V gene lost 3 bases and the J gene lost 8 bases, with 16 bases spanning the gap. The CDR3 reads CASSFNADSREKLFF. Here the CDR3 DNA reads TGTGCCAGCAGTTTTAACGCCGACAGCCGAGAAAAACTGTTTTTT.

This clonotype appeared a few times. V gene TRBV20-1 combines with J gene TRBJ2-1; 10 nucleotides match TRBD2. Germline CDR1 DFQATT, CDR2 SNEGSKA (reference sequence). The CDR3 sequence is 15 residues long. The V segment lost 3 bases and the J segment 6 bases; nucleotides outside the gene matches: 8. The CDR3 sequence: CSASPTSGVGNEQFF. DNA for the CDR3: TGCAGTGCTAGCCCAACTAGCGGGGTAGGCAATGAGCAGTTCTTC.

The J gene is TRBJ1-1, the V gene TRBV12-3 or TRBV12-4; D possibly corresponds to TRBD1 (5 bases). The V and J ends lost 6 bases and 3 bases respectively, with 14 bases between them. There are 14 residues in the CDR3. The CDR3 protein is CASSLGASYTEAFF. The CDR3 DNA follows: TGTGCCAGCAGCCTAGGGGCCTCTTACACTGAAGCTTTCTTT.

This clonotype has more than one count but fewer than ten. The chain combines TRBV29-1 with TRBJ1-2; D gene unclear. The CDR3 extends over 14 amino acids. Trimming left V 6 bases short and J 4 bases short, with 18 bases between. Germline V lookup: CDR1 SQVTM, CDR2 ANQGSEA. CDR3 DNA: TGCAGCGTCGGCGGAGGTGCGGGATTCTATGGCTACACCTTC. Amino acids: CSVGGGAGFYGYTF. The full variable domain, with the rest looked up from reference TRBV29-1 and TRBJ1-2, is SAVISQKPSRDICQRGTSLTIQCQVDSQVTMMFWYRQQPGQSLTLIATANQGSEATYESGFVIDKFPISRPNLTFSTLTVSNMSPEDSSIYLCSVGGGAGFYGYTFGSGTRLTVV.

This rearrangement joins TRBV25-1 to TRBJ2-1; the match to TRBD1 covers 8 bases. The germline gives CDR1 MGHDK, CDR2 SYGVNS. The CDR3 is 13 residues long. With 3 bases clipped from V and 9 bases from J, the junction kept 4 bases outside the gene matches. The CDR3 loop reads CASSDRGLSEQFF. The CDR3 DNA reads TGTGCCAGCAGTGACAGGGGGCTTAGTGAGCAGTTCTTC.

This clonotype was picked up a small number of times. J is TRBJ2-5 and V is TRBV29-1; unclear D gene. This CDR3 contains 11 residues. Looked up from germline, CDR1 is SQVTM and CDR2 is ANQGSEA. Trimming cost V 5 bases and J 4 bases, with 8 bases left between them. The CDR3 DNA follows: TGCAGCGTTCTGCCCCGAGAGACCCAGTACTTC. Protein: CSVLPRETQYF. Supplemented by reference TRBV29-1 and TRBJ2-5, the full variable domain reads SAVISQKPSRDICQRGTSLTIQCQVDSQVTMMFWYRQQPGQSLTLIATANQGSEATYESGFVIDKFPISRPNLTFSTLTVSNMSPEDSSIYLCSVLPRETQYFGPGTRLLVL.

The chain joins TRBV7-8 to TRBJ1-2; 7 nucleotides match TRBD1. Unmatched junction bases numbered 19, after V lost 6 bases and J lost 12 bases. The V gene's germline CDR1 is SGHVS and CDR2 FQNEAQ. CDR3 length: 15 residues. DNA for the CDR3: TGTGCCAGCAGGGGCAGGGGGGCGGGTTCTGTTCTGGACACCTTC. Translated, it gives CASRGRGAGSVLDTF.

The chain employs TRBV4-2 and TRBJ2-4, with a tentative D call TRBD2 (5 bases). TRBJ2-7 explains the end of the DNA better; the J call may be wrong. The CDR3 contains 15 residues. CDR1 is LGHNA and CDR2 is YNFKEQ in the germline V gene. CDR3 in amino acids: CASSQAEGRPYEQYF. CDR3 nucleotides: TGTGCCAGCAGCCAAGCTGAGGGCCGCCCCTACGAGCAGTACTTC.

CDR3 protein: CASSFPGRDEQYF. CDR3 DNA: TGCGCCAGCAGCTTCCCCGGGAGGGACGAGCAGTACTTC. The chain links TRBV5-1 to TRBJ2-7; 8 positions match TRBD2. The germline V gene has CDR1 SGHRS and CDR2 YFSETQ. The V gene end was trimmed by 2 bases and the J gene end by 5 bases; junction bases not matched to a gene: 3. CDR3 length equals 13 residues.